This T cell receptor beta chain comes out of a study of blood T cell repertoires in COVID-19. Produced via immunoSEQ multiplex PCR; TCRdb's table is partial and in-frame only. The sample yields about 50,000 clones, under 90% seen once. This sequence originates from a man between 60 and 75 years old with acute or convalescent COVID-19. Sequencing used peripheral blood.

CDR3 DNA: TGCGCCAGCAGCTTGCTTACTTCTAGATCCTACAATGAGCAGTTCTTC. Translating it yields CASSLLTSRSYNEQFF. The genes are TRBV5-1 and TRBJ2-1; D is undetermined. The germline CDR1 and CDR2 sequences are SGHRS and YFSETQ. This CDR3 spans 16 amino acids. Trimming stripped 1 base from V and 1 base from J, with 12 bases between. Looking up the rest from reference TRBV5-1 and TRBJ2-1 gives the full variable domain: KAGVTQTPRYLIKTRGQQVTLSCSPISGHRSVSWYQQTPGQGLQFLFEYFSETQRNKGNFPGRFSGRQFSNSRSEMNVSTLELGDSALYLCASSLLTSRSYNEQFFGPGTRLTVL.